Following are 18 T cell receptor beta chains from one sample sequenced in a study of long-term antiretroviral therapy in people with HIV. They ran version v3.0 of the immunoSEQ assay at survey level. Method: immunoSEQ multiplex PCR; TCRdb's copy keeps in-frame clones and lacks some. The sample has 15,000 to 20,000 clones; 91% are singletons. Sequencing used unsorted PBMCs, obtained 0.3 years after starting antiretroviral therapy. These receptors all come from a man aged 55 to 70 with HIV.

This clone occurred a few times. The chain recombines TRBV9 with TRBJ2-3; D possibly uses TRBD1 or TRBD2 (5 bases each). V was shortened by 7 bases and J by 3 bases, with 15 bases between the two germline ends. Germline loops: CDR1 SGDLS, CDR2 YYNGEE. The CDR3 consists of 14 residues. CDR3 bases: TGTGCCAGCGGTGAGGGGTATAGTACAGATACGCAGTATTTT. Its protein is CASGEGYSTDTQYF.

This clone was counted a single time. The chain combines TRBV19 with TRBJ2-7; D unclear. This CDR3 has 12 residues. Germline CDR1 is LNHDA and CDR2 is SQIVND (reference sequence). Trimming pared 5 bases from V and 3 bases from J, leaving 8 bases between. The CDR3, as DNA: TGTGCCAGTAGTCCTTCGGGCTACGAGCAGTACTTC. Translating gives CASSPSGYEQYF.

This rearrangement joins TRBV4-2 to TRBJ1-2, with D unresolved. There are 14 residues in the CDR3. V was clipped by 0 bases and J by 4 bases, with 9 bases between them. Germline V gene sequence: CDR1 LGHNA, CDR2 YNFKEQ. This chain's CDR3 is CASSQDLEGYGYTF. The CDR3 DNA is TGTGCCAGCAGCCAAGATTTGGAGGGCTATGGCTACACCTTC.

In its sample, this clone was seen once. The identical CDR3 is also encoded by other nucleotide sequences in the sample. DNA of the CDR3: TGTGCCATCAGTGAGTCTTGGGGCCAAGAGACCCAGTACTTC. This sequence encodes CAISESWGQETQYF. This chain joins TRBV10-3 and TRBJ2-5; D unresolved. V lost 0 bases and J 1 base, leaving 6 bases between the germline ends. Per the germline V gene, CDR1 is ENHRY and CDR2 is SYGVKD. This CDR3 comprises 14 residues.

The chain is built from TRBV4-3 and TRBJ2-7, with 9 bases that match TRBD1. The junction had 8 bases not matched to a gene; V was cut back by 6 bases and J by 2 bases. Germline CDR1 LGHNA, CDR2 YSLEER. The CDR3 is 15 residues long. CDR3 nucleotide sequence: TGCGCCAGCAGTCTTACAGGGGGCAGGGCCTACGAGCAGTACTTC. Protein: CASSLTGGRAYEQYF.

The chain combines TRBV7-3 with TRBJ2-1; 12 bases align to TRBD1. Looked up from germline, CDR1 is SGHTA and CDR2 is FQGTGA. Losses at the gene ends were 4 bases for V and 0 bases for J; bases not matched to a gene: 7. CDR3 length: 18 amino acids. The CDR3 region has the DNA TGTGCCAGCAGCTACCCGGGACAGGGGGCGGGCTCCTACAATGAGCAGTTCTTC. Translating gives CASSYPGQGAGSYNEQFF.

This clone was detected only a few times. J is TRBJ2-7 and V is TRBV30, with a tentative D call TRBD2 (6 bases). Germline V CDR1 and CDR2: GTSNPN, SVGIG (reference sequence). Trimming took 5 bases from V and 7 from J, leaving 15 bases between them. CDR3 length equals 12 residues. CDR3 region: CAWSPGAREQYF. As DNA, the CDR3 is TGTGCCTGGTCTCCGGGAGCGAGGGAGCAGTACTTC. Full variable domain (missing parts from reference TRBV30 and TRBJ2-7): SQTIHQWPATLVQPVGSPLSLECTVEGTSNPNLYWYRQAAGRGLQLLFYSVGIGQISSEVPQNLSASRPQDRQFILSSKKLLLSDSGFYLCAWSPGAREQYFGPGTRLTVT.

CDR3 in amino acids: CATSRGGPTSGVEYF. The CDR3, as DNA: TGTGCCACCAGCAGAGGGGGCCCCACTAGCGGGGTTGAGTACTTC. This chain uses TRBV15 with TRBJ2-7; 10 positions agree with TRBD2. Germline lookup yields CDR1 LNHNV and CDR2 YYDKDF (reference sequence). There are 15 residues in the CDR3. V shed 1 base and J 11 bases; nucleotides not matched to a gene: 11.

This chain uses TRBV2 with TRBJ1-2, with a possible D match to TRBD1 (5 bases). Between the trimmed V and J ends, which lost 4 bases and 4 bases, there was a span of 19 bases. The CDR3 sequence is 16 residues long. Germline V gene data show CDR1 as SNHLY and CDR2 as FYNNEI. In DNA form, the CDR3 reads TGTGCCAGCAGTGTCGGGGTGTGGGACCTCCCCTATGGCTACACCTTC. Amino acids: CASSVGVWDLPYGYTF.

This chain connects TRBV7-2 to TRBJ2-7, with 7 bases aligning to TRBD2. The CDR3 has 14 amino acids. Germline loops: CDR1 SGHTA, CDR2 FQGNSA. Trimming removed 5 bases from V and 2 bases from J; junction bases left unmatched: 6. The CDR3 DNA is TGTGCCAGCAGCGAACTAGGACTAGCCTACGAGCAGTACTTC. Translating it yields CASSELGLAYEQYF.

The CDR3 DNA sequence: TGTGCCAGTAACGTGTGGAGCAATCAGCCCCAGCATTTT. This sequence encodes CASNVWSNQPQHF. This sequence joins TRBV19 and TRBJ1-5; no definite D call. Germline V CDR1 and CDR2: LNHDA, SQIVND (reference sequence). This CDR3 spans 13 amino acids. The V end lost 7 bases, the J end lost 1 base, and 8 bases lay between the germline ends.

There are a few counts of this clone. This rearrangement joins TRBV27 to TRBJ2-7; 7 bases match TRBD1. Trimming cost V 5 bases and J 4 bases; bases outside gene matches: 5. Germline V gene sequence: CDR1 MNHEY, CDR2 SMNVEV (reference sequence). The CDR3 length is 13 residues. The DNA for the CDR3 is TGTGCCAGCAGTCCCCCGACAGGGTACGAGCAGTACTTC. Translated, it gives CASSPPTGYEQYF.

The rearrangement uses TRBV25-1 and TRBJ1-1, with no clear D. CDR1 MGHDK and CDR2 SYGVNS come from the germline V gene. The CDR3 sequence is 15 residues long. The V end lost 4 bases, the J end lost 0 bases, and 12 bases lay between the germline ends. This chain's CDR3 is CASSGPTVMNTEAFF. DNA of the CDR3: TGTGCCAGCAGTGGCCCTACCGTAATGAACACTGAAGCTTTCTTT.

The chain combines TRBV29-1 with TRBJ1-1; 7 positions match TRBD1. Unmatched junction bases numbered 6, after V lost 7 bases and J lost 1 base. The CDR3 contains 13 residues. The germline CDR1 and CDR2 sequences are SQVTM and ANQGSEA. The CDR3 spells CSAATGTNTEAFF. DNA of the CDR3: TGCAGCGCCGCGACAGGGACGAACACTGAAGCTTTCTTT.

The rearrangement links TRBV18 to TRBJ1-5; D gene uncertain. V was pared by 2 bases and J by 5 bases, with 13 bases between. Germline-derived CDR1 and CDR2 are KGHSH and LQKENI. This CDR3 is built from 15 residues. CDR3 region: CASSPDTGLDQPQHF. The DNA for the CDR3 is TGTGCCAGCTCACCAGACACGGGTCTGGATCAGCCCCAGCATTTT.

Comment on this clone: Germline is not matched at one junction end, which may reflect a read error. The chain carries TRBV7-7 and TRBJ2-1; TRBD2 might be the D (6 bases). The CDR3 contains 14 residues. The germline V gene has CDR1 SSHAT and CDR2 FNYEAQ (reference sequence). The CDR3, as DNA: TGTGCTAGCAGCTTAGGGTCGGGAGACAATGAGCAGTTCTTC. As protein: CASSLGSGDNEQFF.

Worth noting for this clone: Different DNA sequences within this sample yield the same CDR3. This chain uses TRBV4-3 with TRBJ1-2; D is unclear. The germline V gene encodes CDR1 LGHNA and CDR2 YSLEER. This CDR3 contains 12 residues. The ends were cut back, 1 base at V and 0 bases at J, with 0 bases in the middle. For the CDR3, the DNA is TGCGCCAGCAGCCAAGCTAACTATGGCTACACCTTC. It translates to CASSQANYGYTF.

CDR3 protein: CASKGWGEVSEAFF. Here the CDR3 DNA reads TGCGCCAGCAAAGGTTGGGGGGAGGTGTCTGAAGCTTTCTTT. J is TRBJ1-1 and V is TRBV5-1, with a tentative D call TRBD1 (5 bases). Germline CDR1 and CDR2: SGHRS and YFSETQ. This CDR3 contains 14 residues. Trimming stripped 6 bases from V and 6 bases from J, with 18 bases between.